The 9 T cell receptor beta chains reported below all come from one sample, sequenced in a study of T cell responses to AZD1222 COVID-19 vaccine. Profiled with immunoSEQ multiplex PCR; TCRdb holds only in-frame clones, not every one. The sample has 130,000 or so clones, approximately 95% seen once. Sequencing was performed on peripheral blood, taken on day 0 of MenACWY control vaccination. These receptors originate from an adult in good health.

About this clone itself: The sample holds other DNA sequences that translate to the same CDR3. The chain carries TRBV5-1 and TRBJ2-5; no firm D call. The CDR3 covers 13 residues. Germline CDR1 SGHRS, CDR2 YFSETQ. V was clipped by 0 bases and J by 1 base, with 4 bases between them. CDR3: CASSLGVQETQYF. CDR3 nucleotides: TGCGCCAGCAGCTTGGGGGTCCAAGAGACCCAGTACTTC. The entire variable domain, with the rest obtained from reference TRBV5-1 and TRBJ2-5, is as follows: KAGVTQTPRYLIKTRGQQVTLSCSPISGHRSVSWYQQTPGQGLQFLFEYFSETQRNKGNFPGRFSGRQFSNSRSEMNVSTLELGDSALYLCASSLGVQETQYFGPGTRLLVL.

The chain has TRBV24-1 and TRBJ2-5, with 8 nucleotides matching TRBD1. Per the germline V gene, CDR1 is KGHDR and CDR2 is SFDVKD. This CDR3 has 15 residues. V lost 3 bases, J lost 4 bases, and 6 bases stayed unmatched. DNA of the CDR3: TGTGCCACCAGTGATGGCGGGACAGGAGGAGAGACCCAGTACTTC. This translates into CATSDGGTGGETQYF.

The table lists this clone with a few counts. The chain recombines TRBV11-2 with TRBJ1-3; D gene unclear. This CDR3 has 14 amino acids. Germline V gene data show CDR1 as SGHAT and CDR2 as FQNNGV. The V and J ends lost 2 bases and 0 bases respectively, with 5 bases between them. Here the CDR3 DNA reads TGTGCCAGCAGCTTAAGTTCCTCTGGAAACACCATATATTTT. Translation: CASSLSSSGNTIYF.

For the CDR3, the DNA is TGTGCCAGCAGCCAAGATTGGGCAGATACGCAGTATTTT. This encodes CASSQDWADTQYF. The V gene is TRBV3-1 (or the pseudogene TRBV3-2), the J gene TRBJ2-3; D gene uncertain. This CDR3 is 13 amino acids long. V lost 0 bases, J lost 4 bases, and 5 bases lay in between. The germline V gene has CDR1 LGHDT and CDR2 YNNKEL (reference sequence).

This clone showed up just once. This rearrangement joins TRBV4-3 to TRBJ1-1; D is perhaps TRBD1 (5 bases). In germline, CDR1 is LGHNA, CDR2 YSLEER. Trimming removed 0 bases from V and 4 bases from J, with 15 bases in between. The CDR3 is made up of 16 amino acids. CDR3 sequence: CASSQDLGNRGTEAFF. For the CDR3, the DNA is TGCGCCAGCAGCCAAGATCTGGGAAATAGGGGCACTGAAGCTTTCTTT.

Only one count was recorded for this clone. CDR3 sequence reads: CASSQSTSGRAGTRTDTQYF. The CDR3 coding sequence is TGTGCCAGCAGCCAGAGTACTAGCGGGAGGGCCGGTACACGGACAGATACGCAGTATTTT. V and J are TRBV9 and TRBJ2-3; 13 nucleotides agree with TRBD2. CDR1 and CDR2 from the germline V gene are SGDLS and YYNGEE. The J segment lost 3 bases and the V segment lost 4 bases, leaving 17 bases of the junction unmatched. The CDR3 spans 20 residues.

CDR3 sequence reads: CASRSFDREASPLHF. CDR3 DNA: TGTGCCAGCAGATCCTTCGACAGGGAGGCCTCACCCCTCCACTTT. The rearrangement joins TRBV6-5 to TRBJ1-6; 7 bases fit TRBD1. CDR3 length: 15 amino acids. CDR1 is MNHEY, CDR2 SVGAGI, per germline. J was trimmed by 10 bases and V by 6 bases; bases with no gene match: 12.

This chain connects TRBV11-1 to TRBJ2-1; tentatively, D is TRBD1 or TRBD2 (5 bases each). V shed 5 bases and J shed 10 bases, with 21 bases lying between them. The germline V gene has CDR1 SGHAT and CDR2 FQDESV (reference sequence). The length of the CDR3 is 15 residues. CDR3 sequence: CASSPPLWKEGEQFF. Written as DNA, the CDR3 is TGTGCCAGCAGCCCGCCCCTATGGAAAGAGGGGGAGCAGTTCTTC.

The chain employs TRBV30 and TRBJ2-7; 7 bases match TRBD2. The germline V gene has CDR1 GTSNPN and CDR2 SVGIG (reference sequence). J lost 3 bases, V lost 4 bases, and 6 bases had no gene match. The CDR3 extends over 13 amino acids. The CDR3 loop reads CAWTLALDYEQYF. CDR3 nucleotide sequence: TGTGCCTGGACACTAGCGCTCGACTACGAGCAGTACTTC.